Sequencing of this T cell receptor (beta chain) was carried out in a study of blood T cell repertoires in COVID-19 (dated by TCRdb to 2018 to 2020). Describing the broader study: Samples from collaborators originated in the United States, Italy and Spain and spanned both the acute and convalescent phases of COVID-19. The material from the prospective study consisted of cDNA or gDNA derived from T cells, B-cell-depleted T cells, or PBMCs. Deeply sampled blood TCRbeta repertoires from subjects exposed to, actively infected with, or recovered from COVID-19 were included in the dataset. The repertoires were released in a freely available public database intended as a resource for research on the immune response to SARS-CoV-2. Samples came from the ongoing ImmuneRACE study (first 160 participants) plus 1,254 subjects from 6 global collaborators. Sample metadata almost always included a de-identified subject ID, COVID-19 status, age in years and sex. HLA class I and class II types, where available, came from metadata supplied by the sample provider rather than from assay-based typing. General conclusions and limits of the study: The quantity of clinical and demographic metadata differed by source and by participant and was supplied without curation.

CDR1 and CDR2 (MNHEY, SVGEGT) derive from the germline V gene. The germline ends are 17 bases apart after V is trimmed by 6 bases and J by 5 bases. CDR3 length: 15 amino acids, cysteine to phenylalanine. Only the CDR3 portion is preserved as DNA: 45 bases, with reading frame beginning at the first base. TCRbeta CDR3 regions were amplified from genomic DNA by means of the immunoSEQ Assay, a bias-controlled multiplex PCR. Regarding the original processing steps: The number of nucleated cells in each sample was estimated from the amplification of reference gene primers within the assay. To quantify the absolute abundance of each unique TCRbeta CDR3 rearrangement, sequence reads were collapsed and filtered. Productive Simpson clonality was computed per sample as the square root of Simpson's diversity index over productive rearrangements. TCRdb took over this immuneACCESS table, retaining in-frame rearrangements with V and J assigned. Such tables are incomplete; in checked studies, under half of the missing clones stem from an unresolved V gene, and the remainder is unexplained. That table furnishes V, J and clone size, whereas the DNA furnished D and trimming. Recorded for this sample are over 40,000 clones; approximately 80% of them occurred a single time. The top ten clones comprise more than 13% of the sample.

Each collaborating institution followed its own protocols to collect whole blood in K2EDTA tubes. Collaborator samples were shipped for TCRbeta analysis as frozen whole blood, isolated PBMCs, or DNA extracted from either sample type. For this clone: Its antigen remains unidentified. No much larger clone exists at a distance of one base, and base qualities are not known.

The source material was peripheral blood. This receptor was obtained from a human donor in a cohort sampled during active COVID-19. This chain is built from TRBV6-2 or TRBV6-3 and TRBJ1-5; tentative D gene TRBD1, with 6 bases matching. The CDR3 region reads CASRPGQLIYQPQHF. The DNA sequence is as follows: TGTGCCAGCAGGCCTGGACAGTTAATCTATCAGCCCCAGCATTTT.